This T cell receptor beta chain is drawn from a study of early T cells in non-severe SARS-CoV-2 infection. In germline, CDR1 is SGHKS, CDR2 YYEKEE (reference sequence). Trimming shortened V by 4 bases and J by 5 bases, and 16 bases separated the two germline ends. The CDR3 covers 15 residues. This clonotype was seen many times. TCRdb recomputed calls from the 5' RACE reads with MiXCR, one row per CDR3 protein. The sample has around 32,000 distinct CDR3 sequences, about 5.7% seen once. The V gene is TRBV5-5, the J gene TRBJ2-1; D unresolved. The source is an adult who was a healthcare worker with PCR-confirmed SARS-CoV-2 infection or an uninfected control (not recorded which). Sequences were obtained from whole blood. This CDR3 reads CASSLPTARHNEQFF. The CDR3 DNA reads TGTGCCAGCAGCCTACCGACGGCCCGACACAATGAGCAGTTCTTC.